This T cell receptor (beta chain) was documented in a study of metastatic and nonmetastatic thyroid tumors. Study in general: Blood and tumor or nodule tissue repertoires from malignant and benign thyroid patients were compared.

No patient had received any treatment before thyroid surgery. As originally analysed: A classifier of distant metastasis in papillary thyroid cancer was built from CDR3 differences (across clinicopathological groups). TCRdb reprocessed the PCR reads via MiXCR. The V and J calls were determined by TCRdb, not by the authors. The table records 80,000 to 85,000 clones, around 12% of them present only once. This clone was counted ten times or more. Its target is unknown. V lost 5 bases, J lost 5 bases, and 18 bases lay in between. CDR1 and CDR2 (germline): SGHTA, FQGTGA. The CDR3 is 15 residues long. Study findings and constraints: For both blood and tumor, malignant thyroid tumors reportedly showed significantly higher TCR beta diversity than benign nodules did.

The TCR comes from a female donor with papillary thyroid cancer or a benign thyroid nodule (not recorded which). Some clones in this sample may be carry-over from other donors' samples. The sample consisted of tumor tissue. V usage is TRBV7-3 and J usage is TRBJ2-5; no clear D gene. CDR3 loop: CASSPLAAAAETQYF. Here the CDR3 DNA reads TGTGCCAGCAGCCCATTAGCTGCGGCCGCGGAGACCCAGTACTTC.